Below are 32 T cell receptor beta chains sequenced from a single sample in a study of OX40 agonist ivuxolimab in advanced cancers. Library generation was performed with the immunoSEQ multiplex PCR assay. Drawn from immuneACCESS, this table holds only the in-frame rearrangements with V and J called that TCRdb kept. Clones are partly lost; checked studies trace under half to an unresolved V gene and leave the rest unexplained. The sample data list some 43,000 clones, and about 93% of these were observed just once. Approximately 11% of the sample is in the top ten clones. This specimen was CD4+ or CD8+ T cells sorted from blood, taken in a trial of the OX40 agonist ivuxolimab. All receptors come from an adult with an advanced solid tumor such as melanoma, head and neck, liver or kidney cancer.

The sample holds one count of this clone. The J gene is TRBJ2-7, the V gene TRBV9, with D perhaps TRBD2 (6 bases). Germline V lookup: CDR1 SGDLS, CDR2 YYNGEE. CDR3 length: 15 amino acids. Trimming shortened V by 0 bases and J by 4 bases, and 14 bases separated the two germline ends. CDR3: CASSVGVGSAYEQYF. CDR3 in DNA: TGTGCCAGCAGCGTAGGGGTCGGGAGTGCGTACGAGCAGTACTTC.

This chain joins TRBV7-2 and TRBJ2-3; D might be TRBD2 (5 bases). Between the trimmed V and J ends, which lost 5 bases and 4 bases, there was a span of 13 bases. Germline V gives CDR1 SGHTA, CDR2 FQGNSA. The CDR3 is 14 amino acids. The CDR3, as DNA: TGTGCCAGCAGCCTTATTAGCGTCCCAGATACGCAGTATTTT. It yields the protein CASSLISVPDTQYF.

This clone was seen more than once but under ten times. This sequence joins TRBV5-6 and TRBJ2-7, with D possibly being TRBD1 (7 bases). CDR3 size: 14 residues. The germline V and J ends were trimmed by 3 bases and 1 base, with 11 bases remaining between them. Germline CDR1 reads SGHDT; CDR2 reads YYEEEE. CDR3 sequence: CASSWGDSSYEQYF. CDR3 DNA sequence: TGTGCCAGCAGCTGGGGGGACAGTTCCTACGAGCAGTACTTC.

V usage is TRBV27 and J usage is TRBJ2-7, with 11 positions matching TRBD2. After removal of 2 bases from V and 4 bases from J, the junction contained 7 bases not matched to a gene. This CDR3 is built from 16 residues. Germline-derived CDR1 and CDR2 are MNHEY and SMNVEV (reference sequence). The CDR3: CASSLNSGRAAYEQYF. The CDR3 DNA reads as TGTGCCAGCAGTTTAAATAGCGGGAGGGCCGCGTACGAGCAGTACTTC.

This chain links TRBV19 with TRBJ2-6; D remains ambiguous. The CDR3 is made up of 13 amino acids. Trimming removed 5 bases from V and 7 bases from J, with 9 bases in between. Looked up from germline, CDR1 is LNHDA and CDR2 is SQIVND (reference sequence). The CDR3 loop reads CASSLTPANVLTF. DNA for the CDR3: TGTGCCAGTAGTCTGACGCCCGCCAACGTCCTGACTTTC. The variable domain in full, completed from reference TRBV19 and TRBJ2-6, reads DGGITQSPKYLFRKEGQNVTLSCEQNLNHDAMYWYRQDPGQGLRLIYYSQIVNDFQKGDIAEGYSVSREKKESFPLTVTSAQKNPTAFYLCASSLTPANVLTFGAGSRLTVL.

The DNA of the CDR3 is TGTGCCATCAGTGAGCGTAGCGGGAGGGCCGCCTACGAGCAGTACTTC. Amino acid sequence: CAISERSGRAAYEQYF. The chain is built from TRBV10-3 and TRBJ2-7, with 11 bases matching TRBD2. This CDR3 contains 16 residues. Germline CDR1 is ENHRY and CDR2 is SYGVKD. V dropped 2 bases and J dropped 2; count of bases not matched to a gene: 5.

The sample holds one count of this clone. The chain combines TRBV4-2 with TRBJ2-7; TRBD2 matches 12 bases. The V and J ends lost 0 bases and 5 bases, in that order; junction bases with no gene match: 11. Germline CDR1 reads LGHNA; CDR2 reads YNFKEQ. The CDR3 is 18 amino acids. The CDR3 sequence is CASSQDASGRANSNEQYF. CDR3 in DNA: TGTGCCAGCAGCCAAGACGCTAGCGGGAGGGCCAACAGTAACGAGCAGTACTTC.

This chain uses TRBV7-9 with TRBJ1-2; D may be TRBD1 (5 bases). V lost 4 bases and J lost 3, with 9 bases in between. This CDR3 has 13 residues. Per the germline V gene, CDR1 is SEHNR and CDR2 is FQNEAQ (reference sequence). The CDR3 nucleotides are TGTGCCAGCAGCTCTCAGGGTGACTATGGCTACACCTTC. Protein: CASSSQGDYGYTF.

The chain uses TRBV13 and TRBJ2-7, with TRBD1 matching 10 bases. CDR3 length: 14 residues. Germline V CDR1 and CDR2: PRHDT, FYEKMQ (reference sequence). V was pared by 4 bases and J by 3 bases, with 3 bases of the junction left unmatched. DNA of the CDR3: TGTGCCAGCAGCTCCCGGGACAGGGGCTACGAGCAGTACTTC. It specifies CASSSRDRGYEQYF.

This clone appeared once. The chain is built from TRBV7-2 and TRBJ2-1, with D possibly being TRBD1 or TRBD2 (6 bases each). V was cut by 5 bases and J by 5 bases, with 19 bases left in between. CDR1 is SGHTA and CDR2 is FQGNSA in the germline V gene. The CDR3 totals 16 residues. The DNA for the CDR3 is TGTGCCAGCAGCCTATATGTTGGGGGGCGGGACAATGAGCAGTTCTTC. Protein sequence: CASSLYVGGRDNEQFF.

This chain connects TRBV7-2 to TRBJ2-3, with 11 bases matching TRBD2. The CDR3 totals 17 residues. CDR1 is SGHTA and CDR2 is FQGNSA in the germline V gene. The V segment lost 2 bases and the J segment 6 bases; nucleotides outside the gene matches: 10. CDR3 region: CASSLYGLAGRRDTQYF. The CDR3 bases are TGTGCCAGCAGCTTATACGGACTAGCGGGCAGAAGGGATACGCAGTATTTT.

The CDR3 reads CAISLMPAYEQYF. CDR3 DNA: TGTGCCATCAGTTTGATGCCGGCCTACGAGCAGTACTTC. The V and J genes are TRBV10-3 and TRBJ2-7; D unclear. V gave up 5 bases and J gave up 2 bases, with 10 bases separating them. The CDR3 runs to 13 residues. Germline V gene sequence: CDR1 ENHRY, CDR2 SYGVKD.

The chain has TRBV7-6 and TRBJ2-7; the match to TRBD2 covers 8 bases. The trim removed 4 bases at V and 0 bases at J, leaving 17 bases unmatched. Germline V gene lookup returns CDR1 SGHVS and CDR2 FNYEAQ. The CDR3 sequence is 19 residues long. This chain's CDR3 is CASSSLPAGEGRSSYEQYF. CDR3 nucleotide sequence: TGTGCCAGCAGCTCCCTTCCAGCGGGAGAAGGGCGGAGCTCCTACGAGCAGTACTTC.

This clone appeared a few times. The rearrangement uses TRBV25-1 and TRBJ2-7; D uncertain. Germline CDR1 MGHDK, CDR2 SYGVNS. The CDR3 runs 13 residues. V was shortened by 3 bases and J by 7 bases, with 13 bases between the two germline ends. In DNA form, the CDR3 reads TGTGCCAGCAGTGATACCCGACAAGCTGAGCAGTACTTC. It yields the protein CASSDTRQAEQYF.

The count of this clone is one. The chain recombines TRBV27 with TRBJ2-1; 12 nucleotides match TRBD2. Unmatched junction bases numbered 4, after V lost 3 bases and J lost 1 base. This CDR3 is built from 17 residues. Per germline, CDR1 MNHEY and CDR2 SMNVEV (reference sequence). CDR3 in amino acids: CASSFGLAGISYNEQFF. The CDR3 nucleotides are TGTGCCAGCAGTTTTGGACTAGCGGGAATATCCTACAATGAGCAGTTCTTC.

The rearrangement joins TRBV5-6 to TRBJ2-3; 9 nucleotides agree with TRBD2. With V trimmed by 0 bases and J by 1 base, 3 bases remained unmatched. CDR3 length: 16 amino acids. Germline CDR1 SGHDT, CDR2 YYEEEE. CDR3 region: CASSLALAGGTDTQYF. For the CDR3, the DNA is TGTGCCAGCAGCTTGGCATTAGCGGGAGGCACAGATACGCAGTATTTT.

The rearrangement joins TRBV6-5 to TRBJ1-1, with D possibly being TRBD1 (5 bases). V was cut by 0 bases and J by 6 bases, with 11 bases left in between. CDR3 length: 14 amino acids. Per germline, CDR1 MNHEY and CDR2 SVGAGI. The CDR3 is CASSYSGTAAEAFF. DNA for the CDR3: TGTGCCAGCAGTTACTCCGGGACTGCGGCTGAAGCTTTCTTT.

The chain is built from TRBV4-2 and TRBJ2-7, with 8 positions matching TRBD2. The V and J ends lost 0 bases and 2 bases, in that order; junction bases with no gene match: 9. Germline V gene data show CDR1 as LGHNA and CDR2 as YNFKEQ. This CDR3 has 17 amino acids. The CDR3 nucleotides are TGTGCCAGCAGCCAAGAAGGGCCAACTAGCGGAACCTACGAGCAGTACTTC. This codes for CASSQEGPTSGTYEQYF.

The chain employs TRBV5-4 and TRBJ2-5, with TRBD1 matching 10 bases. Germline values: CDR1 SGHNT, CDR2 YYREEE (reference sequence). This CDR3 is built from 17 residues. V was pared by 1 base and J by 5 bases, with 11 bases of the junction left unmatched. CDR3 in DNA: TGTGCCAGCAGCTTGTTGGGACAGGGGATTCAGGGGGAGACCCAGTACTTC. Residues: CASSLLGQGIQGETQYF.

This clone was detected only once. As DNA, the CDR3 is TGTGCCAGCAGCGCGACAGGGAACTCTGGAAACACCATATATTTT. Protein: CASSATGNSGNTIYF. The chain couples TRBV9 to TRBJ1-3; 7 bases match TRBD1. The V gene's germline CDR1 is SGDLS and CDR2 YYNGEE. The CDR3 covers 15 residues. With 3 bases clipped from V and 0 bases from J, the junction kept 3 bases outside the gene matches.

V usage is TRBV4-1 and J usage is TRBJ1-4; 10 nucleotides align to TRBD1. In germline, CDR1 is MGHRA, CDR2 YSYEKL. With 4 bases clipped from V and 10 bases from J, the junction kept 6 bases outside the gene matches. There are 14 residues in the CDR3. In DNA form, the CDR3 reads TGCGCCAGCAGCCCCGGACAGGGGGACTTAAAACTGTTTTTT. It codes for CASSPGQGDLKLFF.

V usage is TRBV9 and J usage is TRBJ1-1, with TRBD1 as a possible D gene (6 bases). Germline loops: CDR1 SGDLS, CDR2 YYNGEE. Deletions cut 0 bases from V and 0 bases from J, with 9 bases between. CDR3 size: 15 residues. The CDR3: CASSVGPGVNTEAFF. CDR3 DNA: TGTGCCAGCAGCGTAGGCCCAGGGGTGAACACTGAAGCTTTCTTT.

The rearrangement links TRBV14 to TRBJ1-1, with D hard to call. V was pared by 4 bases and J by 5 bases, with 11 bases between. The CDR3 is 13 amino acids. Germline values: CDR1 SGHDN, CDR2 FVKESK. CDR3 residues: CASSPLGGTEAFF. The DNA of the CDR3 is TGTGCCAGCAGCCCCCTCGGTGGAACTGAAGCTTTCTTT.

This clone was counted a single time. The chain is built from TRBV5-1 and TRBJ2-1; 11 bases agree with TRBD2. From germline, CDR1 is SGHRS and CDR2 YFSETQ. The CDR3 covers 18 residues. V was pared by 1 base and J by 7 bases, with 13 bases of the junction left unmatched. As DNA, the CDR3 is TGCGCCAGCAGCTTGTTGGCGATAGCGGGAGGGCCGGGGAATGAGCAGTTCTTC. Its protein product is CASSLLAIAGGPGNEQFF.

The DNA for the CDR3 is TGTGCCAGCAGCCAACCCCGAGGTAGCGCATCCTACGAGCAGTACTTC. This encodes CASSQPRGSASYEQYF. The chain uses TRBV4-2 and TRBJ2-7; tentatively, D is TRBD2 (5 bases). Trimming shortened V by 2 bases and J by 1 base, and 15 bases separated the two germline ends. The length of the CDR3 is 16 residues. CDR1 is LGHNA and CDR2 is YNFKEQ in the germline V gene.

The genes are TRBV29-1 and TRBJ2-3, with D possibly being TRBD1 or TRBD2 (5 bases each). Germline-derived CDR1 and CDR2 are SQVTM and ANQGSEA. The CDR3 runs 15 residues. V dropped 0 bases and J dropped 7 bases, with 17 bases sitting between them. Here the CDR3 reads CSVEDRDDVTNTQYF. CDR3 DNA sequence: TGCAGCGTTGAAGACCGGGACGACGTGACTAATACGCAGTATTTT.

The genes are TRBV18 and TRBJ2-3; D is possibly TRBD2 (6 bases). The CDR3 has 16 residues. V lost 1 base and J lost 5, with 16 bases in between. CDR1 KGHSH and CDR2 LQKENI come from the germline V gene. The CDR3 spells CASSPRLGGEEDTQYF. CDR3 DNA sequence: TGTGCCAGCTCACCACGGTTGGGGGGAGAGGAAGATACGCAGTATTTT.

V gene TRBV28 combines with J gene TRBJ2-7; D remains ambiguous. This CDR3 has 14 amino acids. From germline, CDR1 is MDHEN and CDR2 SYDVKM. V was shortened by 2 bases and J by 1 base, with 9 bases between the two germline ends. CDR3: CASSLSADSYEQYF. CDR3 bases: TGTGCCAGCAGTTTAAGCGCAGATTCCTACGAGCAGTACTTC.

The J gene is TRBJ2-7, the V gene TRBV28, with TRBD2 matching 13 bases. The V and J ends lost 6 bases and 0 bases, in that order; junction bases with no gene match: 8. Germline-derived CDR1 and CDR2 are MDHEN and SYDVKM. The CDR3 extends over 17 amino acids. The CDR3 loop reads CASSPSGLAGYSYEQYF. The CDR3 DNA is TGTGCCAGCAGCCCCTCGGGACTAGCGGGGTACTCCTACGAGCAGTACTTC.

The chain employs TRBV6-1 and TRBJ2-7; no reliable D call. CDR1 is MNHNS and CDR2 is SASEGT in the germline V gene. The V and J ends lost 3 bases and 0 bases respectively, with 12 bases between them. This CDR3 comprises 15 residues. This CDR3 reads CASSEETRSSYEQYF. In DNA, the CDR3 is TGTGCCAGCAGTGAGGAGACTCGGAGCTCCTACGAGCAGTACTTC.

The sample holds a few counts of this clone. V gene TRBV4-2 combines with J gene TRBJ1-4, with 9 bases lining up with TRBD1. This CDR3 spans 16 amino acids. V shed 0 bases and J 4 bases; nucleotides not matched to a gene: 3. Germline-derived CDR1 and CDR2 are LGHNA and YNFKEQ. In DNA form, the CDR3 reads TGTGCCAGCAGCCAAGATAGGGACAGGGTTAATGAAAAACTGTTTTTT. It specifies CASSQDRDRVNEKLFF.

The chain combines TRBV7-9 with TRBJ1-1, with 10 positions matching TRBD1. V gave up 4 bases and J gave up 3 bases; unmatched junction bases: 5. The CDR3 totals 15 residues. CDR1 SEHNR and CDR2 FQNEAQ come from the germline V gene (reference sequence). The CDR3 sequence: CASSSPGQGYTEAFF. As DNA, the CDR3 is TGTGCCAGCAGCTCCCCGGGACAGGGGTACACTGAAGCTTTCTTT.